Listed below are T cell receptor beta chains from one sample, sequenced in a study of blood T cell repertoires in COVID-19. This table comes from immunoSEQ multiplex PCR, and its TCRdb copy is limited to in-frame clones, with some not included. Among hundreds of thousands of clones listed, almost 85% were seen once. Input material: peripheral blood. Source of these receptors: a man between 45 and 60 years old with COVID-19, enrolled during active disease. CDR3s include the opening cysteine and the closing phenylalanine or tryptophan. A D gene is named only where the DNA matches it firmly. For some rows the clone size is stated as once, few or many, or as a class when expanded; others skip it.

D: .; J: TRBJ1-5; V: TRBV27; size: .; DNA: TGTGCCAGCAGTGCCCAACGGGGGGGCAATCAGCCCCAGCATTTT; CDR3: CASSAQRGGNQPQHF
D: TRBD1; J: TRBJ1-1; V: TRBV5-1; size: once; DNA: TGCGCCAGCAGCTTTGCCCAGGGGGACACTGAAGCTTTCTTT; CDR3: CASSFAQGDTEAFF
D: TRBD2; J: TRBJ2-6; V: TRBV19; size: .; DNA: TGTGCCAGTAGTGGTGGCGGGGGGGCTGGGGCCAACGTCCTGACTTTC; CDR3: CASSGGGGAGANVLTF
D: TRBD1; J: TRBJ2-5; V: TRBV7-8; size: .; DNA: TGTGCCAGCAGCCCGACAGGGACCCTGTTAGGGGCCCAGTACTTC; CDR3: CASSPTGTLLGAQYF
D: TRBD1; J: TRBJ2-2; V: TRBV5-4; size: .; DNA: TGTGCCAGCAGCATAAAACAGGGGGCCGGGGAGCTGTTTTTT; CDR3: CASSIKQGAGELFF
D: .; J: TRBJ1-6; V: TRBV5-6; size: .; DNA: TGTGCCAGCAGCTCGCTGACAGGATCTAGCTATAATTCACCCCTCCACTTT; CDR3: CASSSLTGSSYNSPLHF
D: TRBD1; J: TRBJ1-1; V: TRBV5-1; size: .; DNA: TGCGCCAGCAGCTTCAGGACAGGAACGAACACTGAAGCTTTCTTT; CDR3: CASSFRTGTNTEAFF
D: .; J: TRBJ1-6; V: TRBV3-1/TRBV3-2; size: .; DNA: TGTGCCAGCAGCCAAGATTTGAGTTCACCCCTCCACTTT; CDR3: CASSQDLSSPLHF
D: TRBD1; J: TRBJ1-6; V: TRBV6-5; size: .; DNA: TGTGCCAGCACCTTACAGGGGGCTAGTAATTCACCCCTCCACTTT; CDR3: CASTLQGASNSPLHF
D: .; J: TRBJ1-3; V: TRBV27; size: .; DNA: TGTGCCAGCATGGAGAGTCGGCGAGGAAACACCATATATTTT; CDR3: CASMESRRGNTIYF
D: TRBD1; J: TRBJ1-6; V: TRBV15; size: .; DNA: TGTGCCACCAGCCGACGGGACAGGGAACGAAATTCACCCCTCCACTTT; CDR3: CATSRRDRERNSPLHF
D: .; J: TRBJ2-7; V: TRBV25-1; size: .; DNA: TGTGCCAGCAGCCAAGGAGGGTCCTACGAGCAGTACTTC; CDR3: CASSQGGSYEQYF
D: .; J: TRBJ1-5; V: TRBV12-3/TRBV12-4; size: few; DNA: TGTGCCAGCAGTCAGGACAATCAGCCCCAGCATTTT; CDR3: CASSQDNQPQHF
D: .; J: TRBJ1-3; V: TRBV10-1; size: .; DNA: TGCGCCAGCAGTGAATTAGGAAGGGGATTTGGAAACACCATATATTTT; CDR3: CASSELGRGFGNTIYF
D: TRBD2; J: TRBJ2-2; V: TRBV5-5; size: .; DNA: TGTGCCAGCAGGTTAGCGGGGGGAGGCACCGGGGAGCTGTTTTTT; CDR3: CASRLAGGGTGELFF
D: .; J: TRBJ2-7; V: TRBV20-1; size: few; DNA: TGCAGTGCTAGACTTACCTACGAGCAGTACTTC; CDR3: CSARLTYEQYF
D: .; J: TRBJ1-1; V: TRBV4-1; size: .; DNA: TGCGCCAGCAGCCAAGATTGGGGGGTCGGGGACACTGAAGCTTTCTTT; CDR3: CASSQDWGVGDTEAFF
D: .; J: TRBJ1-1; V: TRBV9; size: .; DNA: TGTGCCAGCGGGGAGGGAAACACTGAAGCTTTCTTT; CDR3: CASGEGNTEAFF
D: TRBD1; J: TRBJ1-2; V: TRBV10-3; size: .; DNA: TGTGCCAGCTTGGGGACAGGGCGAACTAACTATGGCTACACCTTC; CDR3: CASLGTGRTNYGYTF
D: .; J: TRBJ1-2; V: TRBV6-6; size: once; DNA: TGTGCCAGCAGCTACAGGGAGAACTATGGCTACACCTTC; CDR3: CASSYRENYGYTF
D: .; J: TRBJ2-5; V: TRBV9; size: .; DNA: TGTGCCAGCAGCGTATCCTCGGTGGAAGAGACCCAGTACTTC; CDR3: CASSVSSVEETQYF
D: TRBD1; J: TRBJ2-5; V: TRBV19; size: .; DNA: TGTGCCAGTAGTACGCAGGGGGCAGGAGAGACCCAGTACTTC; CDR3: CASSTQGAGETQYF
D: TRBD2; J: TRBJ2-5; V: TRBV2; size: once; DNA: TGTGCCAGCAGGGAAAGCGGGGGTGAGGTGACCCAGTACTTC; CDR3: CASRESGGEVTQYF
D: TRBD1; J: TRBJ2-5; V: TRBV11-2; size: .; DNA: TGTGCCAGCAGCTTAGTGGGCACAGGGGTCGAGACCCAGTACTTC; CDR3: CASSLVGTGVETQYF
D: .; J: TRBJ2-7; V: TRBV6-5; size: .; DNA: TGTGCCAGCAGCCGGGACACTGTTTTCGAGCAGTACTTC; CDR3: CASSRDTVFEQYF
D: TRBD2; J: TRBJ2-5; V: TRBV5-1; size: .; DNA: TGCGCCAGCAGCTTGGCCACTAGCGGGGGGGCGGAGACCCAGTACTTC; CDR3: CASSLATSGGAETQYF
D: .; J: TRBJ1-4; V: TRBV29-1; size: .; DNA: TGCAGCGTTGCTAGGGGGAGTAATGAAAAACTGTTTTTT; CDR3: CSVARGSNEKLFF
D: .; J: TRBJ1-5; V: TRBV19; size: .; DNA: TGTGCCAGTAACGACAGAGAGCCCCAGCATTTT; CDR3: CASNDREPQHF
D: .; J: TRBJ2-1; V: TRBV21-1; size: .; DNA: TGTGCCAGCAGCACCGCCCTCCGGGACAGGCACAATGAGCAGTTCTTC; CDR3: CASSTALRDRHNEQFF
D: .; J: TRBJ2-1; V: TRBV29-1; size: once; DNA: TGCAGCGTTACAAGGGCGGGCGGAGAGCAGTTCTTC; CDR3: CSVTRAGGEQFF
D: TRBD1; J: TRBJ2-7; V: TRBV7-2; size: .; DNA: TGTGCCAGCAGCCTACTCCCGGGACAGCCCGAGCAGTACTTC; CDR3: CASSLLPGQPEQYF
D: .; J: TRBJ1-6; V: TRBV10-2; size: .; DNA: TGCGCCAGCAGGAGGAGCTCCTATAATTCACCCCTCCACTTT; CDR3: CASRRSSYNSPLHF
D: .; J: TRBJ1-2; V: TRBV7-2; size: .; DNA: TGTGCCAGCAGCTTATCCCCAGACAGCAGATATGGCTACACCTTC; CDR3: CASSLSPDSRYGYTF
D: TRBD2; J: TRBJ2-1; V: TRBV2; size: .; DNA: TGTGCCAGCATCCGGGGGGGCCGGGGGAAGGAGCAGTTCTTC; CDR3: CASIRGGRGKEQFF
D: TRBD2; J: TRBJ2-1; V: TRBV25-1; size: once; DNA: TGTGCCAGCAGTAATAGCGGGGGCTCCTACAATGAGCAGTTCTTC; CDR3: CASSNSGGSYNEQFF
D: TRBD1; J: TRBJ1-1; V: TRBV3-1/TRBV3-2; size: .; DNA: TGTGCCAGCAGCCGGGACAGGGGCGAAGCTTTCTTT; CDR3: CASSRDRGEAFF
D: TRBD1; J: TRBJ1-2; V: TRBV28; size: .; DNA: TGTGCCAGCAATCGACAGGGACCTTCGGCTGGCTACACCTTC; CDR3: CASNRQGPSAGYTF
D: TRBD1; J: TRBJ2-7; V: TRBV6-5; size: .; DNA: TGTGCCAGCAGAGGAGAGGGACAGGCGTCCTACGAGCAGTACTTC; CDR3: CASRGEGQASYEQYF
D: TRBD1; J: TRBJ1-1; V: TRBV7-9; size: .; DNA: TGTGCCAGCAGCGCTGGACAGGGTATGGCTTTCTTT; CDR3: CASSAGQGMAFF
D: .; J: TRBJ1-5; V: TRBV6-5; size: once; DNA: TGTGCCAGCAGTTCATGGGACATCAATCAGCCCCAGCATTTT; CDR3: CASSSWDINQPQHF
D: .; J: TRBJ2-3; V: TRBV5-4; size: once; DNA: TGTGCCAGCAGCCTAAACTACCGAACACCTAGCACAGATACGCAGTATTTT; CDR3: CASSLNYRTPSTDTQYF
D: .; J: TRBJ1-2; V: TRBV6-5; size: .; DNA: TGTGCCAGCGGGTTTGGCGGGGATGGCTACACCTTC; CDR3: CASGFGGDGYTF
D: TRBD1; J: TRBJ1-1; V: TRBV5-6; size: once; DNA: TGTGCCAGCAGCTGGGACAGGGGGGCCACTGAAGCTTTCTTT; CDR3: CASSWDRGATEAFF
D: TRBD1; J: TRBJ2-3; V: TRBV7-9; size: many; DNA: TGTGCCAGCAGCTTCGGGACAGACTCGGCAGATACGCAGTATTTT; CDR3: CASSFGTDSADTQYF
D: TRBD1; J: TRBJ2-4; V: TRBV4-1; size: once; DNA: TGCGCCAGCAGCCAACCCCGACAGGGGGCGGCCAAAAACATTCAGTACTTC; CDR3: CASSQPRQGAAKNIQYF
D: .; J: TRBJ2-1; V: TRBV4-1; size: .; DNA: TGCGCCAGCAGCCATGTCGGTAGAAATGAGCAGTTCTTC; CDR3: CASSHVGRNEQFF
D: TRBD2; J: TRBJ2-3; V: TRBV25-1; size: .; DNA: TGTGCCAGCAGTGAACTAGCGGGGGGGCTGTCAGATACGCAGTATTTT; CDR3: CASSELAGGLSDTQYF
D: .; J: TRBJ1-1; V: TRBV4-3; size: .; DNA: TGCGCCAGCAGCCAGGGACTTCAGTTGGGAACTGAAGCTTTCTTT; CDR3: CASSQGLQLGTEAFF
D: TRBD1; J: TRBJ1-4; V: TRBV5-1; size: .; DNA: TGCGCCAGCAGCAAGGGACAGAGTAATGAAAAACTGTTTTTT; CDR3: CASSKGQSNEKLFF
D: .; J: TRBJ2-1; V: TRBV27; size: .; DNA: TGTGCCAGCAGTTTTAGGACTCAGGATGAGCAGTTCTTC; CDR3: CASSFRTQDEQFF
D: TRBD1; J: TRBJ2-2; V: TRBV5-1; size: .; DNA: TGCGCCAGCAGCTTAATGCCAGGGGGCATCACCGGGGAGCTGTTTTTT; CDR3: CASSLMPGGITGELFF
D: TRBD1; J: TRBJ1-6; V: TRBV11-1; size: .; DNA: TGTGCCAGCAGCTACCGAGGACAGGGGGATAATTCACCCCTCCACTTT; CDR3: CASSYRGQGDNSPLHF
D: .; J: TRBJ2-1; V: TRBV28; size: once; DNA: TGTGCCAGCAGTTTAGAGGGGGGGTTCTATGAGCAGTTCTTC; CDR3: CASSLEGGFYEQFF
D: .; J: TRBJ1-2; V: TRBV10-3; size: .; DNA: TGTGCCATCAGTGAGCCCAGGGAGGGGGACCTCTATGGCTACACCTTC; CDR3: CAISEPREGDLYGYTF
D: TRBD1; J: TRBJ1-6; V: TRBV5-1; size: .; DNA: TGCGCCAGCAGCTCCGACAGGGTCGGCCCGAATTCACCCCTCCACTTT; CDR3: CASSSDRVGPNSPLHF
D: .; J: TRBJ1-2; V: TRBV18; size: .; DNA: TGTGCCAGCTCACCCGGCGGGGGGTATGGCTACACCTTC; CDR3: CASSPGGGYGYTF
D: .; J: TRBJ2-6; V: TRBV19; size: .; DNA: TGTGCCAGTAGTCCACGACAGGCTCTCTCTGGGGCCAACGTCCTGACTTTC; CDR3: CASSPRQALSGANVLTF
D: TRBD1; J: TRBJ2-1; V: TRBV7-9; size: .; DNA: TGTGCCAGCAGCTTAGCGCGGACAGGGCGGAATGAGCAGTTCTTC; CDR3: CASSLARTGRNEQFF
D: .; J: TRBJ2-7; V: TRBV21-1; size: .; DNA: TGTGCCAGCAGCAACCGCCGGGACAGGGGGAACGAGCAGTACTTC; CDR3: CASSNRRDRGNEQYF
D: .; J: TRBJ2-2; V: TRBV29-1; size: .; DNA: TGCAGCGTTGGAGGCCCGTATAACACCGGGGAGTTGTTTTTT; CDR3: CSVGGPYNTGELFF